The entry that follows covers one T cell receptor beta chain sequence. The PCR made use of 60 Vbeta and 13 Jbeta primers. Assay used: immunoSEQ multiplex PCR; TCRdb lists only in-frame clones, some missing. The data contain 200,000 or so clones, around 86% of them singletons. This specimen belongs to a study of cytomegalovirus exposure and HLA in healthy donors. Study-wide context: About 85 million unique TCRs from HLA-typed donors were held in an early release of data.

The trim removed 4 bases at V and 7 bases at J, leaving 5 bases unmatched. Per germline, CDR1 MNHEY and CDR2 SMNVEV (reference sequence). The CDR3 sequence is 14 residues long. The source material was PBMCs. The J gene is TRBJ1-5, the V gene TRBV27, with 9 bases lining up with TRBD1. This sequence was found in a woman between 18 and 29 years old in good health and CMV-seronegative. CDR3 bases: TGTGCCAGCAGTTCACAGGGGGCTGGCCAGCCCCAGCATTTT. Translating it yields CASSSQGAGQPQHF.